These 15 T cell receptor beta chains originate from one sample sequenced in a study of blood T cell repertoires in COVID-19. Clones were read by immunoSEQ multiplex PCR, and TCRdb kept only the in-frame ones, dropping some. The sample contains approximately 170,000 clones, roughly nine tenths of which appear only once. Sequencing was done on a sample of peripheral blood. The receptors were sampled from a man aged 65 to 85 with acute or convalescent COVID-19.

The rearrangement joins TRBV19 to TRBJ1-1, with 8 bases matching TRBD1. J gave up 4 bases and V 5 bases, and 6 bases lay outside the gene matches. The CDR3 has 14 residues. Per germline, CDR1 LNHDA and CDR2 SQIVND (reference sequence). CDR3 sequence (DNA): TGTGCCAGTAGTCCTGGACAGGGAAGCACTGAAGCTTTCTTT. Translating gives CASSPGQGSTEAFF.

The rearrangement uses TRBV9 and TRBJ2-3; D is perhaps TRBD1 (6 bases). The CDR3 spans 14 residues. Trimming took off 3 bases at V and 4 bases at J, with 12 bases between the two ends. Germline loops: CDR1 SGDLS, CDR2 YYNGEE. The CDR3 DNA sequence: TGTGCCAGCAGCGAGGGACACTCGTCAGATACGCAGTATTTT. Translating it yields CASSEGHSSDTQYF.

The rearrangement uses TRBV6-5 and TRBJ1-4, with 7 bases matching TRBD1. CDR3 length equals 15 residues. Per the germline V gene, CDR1 is MNHEY and CDR2 is SVGAGI. V lost 2 bases, J lost 4 bases, and 4 bases stayed unmatched. CDR3 residues: CASSYGGQLNEKLFF. In nucleotides, the CDR3 is TGTGCCAGCAGTTACGGGGGACAGCTTAATGAAAAACTGTTTTTT.

This chain joins TRBV30 and TRBJ1-5; D ambiguous. The germline V gene has CDR1 GTSNPN and CDR2 SVGIG (reference sequence). V was shortened by 7 bases and J by 6 bases, with 22 bases between the two germline ends. This CDR3 is 15 amino acids long. In nucleotides, the CDR3 is TGTGCCTTATCACCTGCGGGCCCGACGGGTCAGCCCCAGCATTTT. The encoded protein is CALSPAGPTGQPQHF.

The chain couples TRBV12-5 to TRBJ2-3, with D unclear. The CDR3 has 12 residues. The V and J ends lost 1 base and 7 bases respectively, with 6 bases between them. In germline, CDR1 is LGHNT, CDR2 FRNRAP. The CDR3 bases are TGTGCTAGTGGTTTGGACATCAATACGCAGTATTTT. This translates into CASGLDINTQYF.

The V call is TRBV5-1, the J call TRBJ2-7, with D perhaps TRBD2 (5 bases). Trimming took off 7 bases at V and 0 bases at J, with 11 bases between the two ends. Looked up from germline, CDR1 is SGHRS and CDR2 is YFSETQ. The CDR3 length is 13 residues. CDR3 protein: CASSDGLSYEQYF. The CDR3 DNA reads as TGCGCCAGCTCGGACGGACTCTCCTACGAGCAGTACTTC.

This clone was observed at least ten times. The chain uses TRBV19 and TRBJ1-1; the D gene is possibly TRBD1 (6 bases). This CDR3 has 15 residues. The germline V and J ends were trimmed by 5 bases and 7 bases, with 20 bases remaining between them. Germline lookup yields CDR1 LNHDA and CDR2 SQIVND (reference sequence). The CDR3 spells CASSPQFRGGGEAFF. CDR3 sequence (DNA): TGTGCCAGTAGTCCCCAGTTTCGGGGGGGCGGTGAAGCTTTCTTT.

The chain joins TRBV19 to TRBJ2-7; no clear D. V lost 5 bases and J 0 bases, leaving 11 bases between the germline ends. CDR1 is LNHDA and CDR2 is SQIVND in the germline V gene (reference sequence). The CDR3 runs 14 residues. The DNA for the CDR3 is TGTGCCAGTAGTGCGCAAGTTGGCTCCTACGAGCAGTACTTC. This codes for CASSAQVGSYEQYF.

The V and J genes are TRBV5-4 and TRBJ2-4, with a weak D call TRBD1 (6 bases). The length of the CDR3 is 15 residues. V was clipped by 4 bases and J by 0 bases, with 11 bases between them. Germline CDR1 is SGHNT and CDR2 is YYREEE (reference sequence). CDR3 in amino acids: CASSDPTGAKNIQYF. CDR3 sequence (DNA): TGTGCCAGCAGCGACCCGACAGGAGCCAAAAACATTCAGTACTTC. The full variable domain, in which reference TRBV5-4 and TRBJ2-4 provide the parts outside the CDR3, is ETGVTQSPTHLIKTRGQQVTLRCSSQSGHNTVSWYQQALGQGPQFIFQYYREEENGRGNFPPRFSGLQFPNYSSELNVNALELDDSALYLCASSDPTGAKNIQYFGAGTRLSVL.

This chain links TRBV3-1 (or the pseudogene TRBV3-2) with TRBJ2-1; 8 positions agree with TRBD2. V lost 0 bases to trimming and J lost 4 bases; unmatched junction nucleotides: 11. The germline gives CDR1 LGHDT, CDR2 YNNKEL (reference sequence). There are 18 residues in the CDR3. As DNA, the CDR3 is TGTGCCAGCAGCCAAGACCTTCGCGGGGGGCCGTTTTACAATGAGCAGTTCTTC. Its protein product is CASSQDLRGGPFYNEQFF.

J is TRBJ2-7 and V is TRBV7-3; D might be TRBD2 (6 bases). Trimming stripped 8 bases from V and 2 bases from J, with 16 bases between. This CDR3 contains 14 residues. The germline gives CDR1 SGHTA, CDR2 FQGTGA. The CDR3 region is CASEGLPSAYEQYF. The CDR3 nucleotides read TGTGCCAGCGAGGGACTCCCCTCCGCCTACGAGCAGTACTTC.

The rearrangement links TRBV7-9 to TRBJ1-4; D is perhaps TRBD1 (5 bases). The CDR3 contains 16 residues. Germline loops: CDR1 SEHNR, CDR2 FQNEAQ (reference sequence). The germline V and J ends were trimmed by 1 base and 11 bases, with 20 bases remaining between them. This chain's CDR3 is CASSLGRVLTEGKLFF. The CDR3 DNA sequence: TGTGCCAGCAGCTTAGGGAGGGTCTTGACGGAGGGGAAACTGTTTTTT.

This clone was counted a few times. The rearrangement joins TRBV5-1 to TRBJ2-3, with 10 bases lining up with TRBD2. Germline trimming cut 0 bases from V and 6 bases from J; bases unmatched to any gene: 7. This CDR3 has 16 amino acids. Per germline, CDR1 SGHRS and CDR2 YFSETQ. The CDR3 region is CASSLGLAGEVDTQYF. As DNA, the CDR3 is TGCGCCAGCAGCTTGGGGCTAGCGGGAGAGGTGGATACGCAGTATTTT.

A word on this clone: The same CDR3 arises from other DNA sequences in this sample as well. The chain joins TRBV19 to TRBJ2-7; the D gene is possibly TRBD1 (6 bases). Germline values: CDR1 LNHDA, CDR2 SQIVND (reference sequence). The CDR3 covers 12 residues. Trimming stripped 6 bases from V and 3 bases from J, with 9 bases between. Written as DNA, the CDR3 is TGTGCCAGTAGCACGGACAGCTACGAGCAGTACTTC. This sequence encodes CASSTDSYEQYF.

The genes are TRBV28 and TRBJ2-7; 10 bases align to TRBD2. The CDR3 totals 15 residues. Per germline, CDR1 MDHEN and CDR2 SYDVKM. V was clipped by 6 bases and J by 1 base; unmatched bases: 6. DNA of the CDR3: TGTGCCAGCAGCTACGGACTAGCGGCATCCTACGAGCAGTACTTC. Its protein product is CASSYGLAASYEQYF.